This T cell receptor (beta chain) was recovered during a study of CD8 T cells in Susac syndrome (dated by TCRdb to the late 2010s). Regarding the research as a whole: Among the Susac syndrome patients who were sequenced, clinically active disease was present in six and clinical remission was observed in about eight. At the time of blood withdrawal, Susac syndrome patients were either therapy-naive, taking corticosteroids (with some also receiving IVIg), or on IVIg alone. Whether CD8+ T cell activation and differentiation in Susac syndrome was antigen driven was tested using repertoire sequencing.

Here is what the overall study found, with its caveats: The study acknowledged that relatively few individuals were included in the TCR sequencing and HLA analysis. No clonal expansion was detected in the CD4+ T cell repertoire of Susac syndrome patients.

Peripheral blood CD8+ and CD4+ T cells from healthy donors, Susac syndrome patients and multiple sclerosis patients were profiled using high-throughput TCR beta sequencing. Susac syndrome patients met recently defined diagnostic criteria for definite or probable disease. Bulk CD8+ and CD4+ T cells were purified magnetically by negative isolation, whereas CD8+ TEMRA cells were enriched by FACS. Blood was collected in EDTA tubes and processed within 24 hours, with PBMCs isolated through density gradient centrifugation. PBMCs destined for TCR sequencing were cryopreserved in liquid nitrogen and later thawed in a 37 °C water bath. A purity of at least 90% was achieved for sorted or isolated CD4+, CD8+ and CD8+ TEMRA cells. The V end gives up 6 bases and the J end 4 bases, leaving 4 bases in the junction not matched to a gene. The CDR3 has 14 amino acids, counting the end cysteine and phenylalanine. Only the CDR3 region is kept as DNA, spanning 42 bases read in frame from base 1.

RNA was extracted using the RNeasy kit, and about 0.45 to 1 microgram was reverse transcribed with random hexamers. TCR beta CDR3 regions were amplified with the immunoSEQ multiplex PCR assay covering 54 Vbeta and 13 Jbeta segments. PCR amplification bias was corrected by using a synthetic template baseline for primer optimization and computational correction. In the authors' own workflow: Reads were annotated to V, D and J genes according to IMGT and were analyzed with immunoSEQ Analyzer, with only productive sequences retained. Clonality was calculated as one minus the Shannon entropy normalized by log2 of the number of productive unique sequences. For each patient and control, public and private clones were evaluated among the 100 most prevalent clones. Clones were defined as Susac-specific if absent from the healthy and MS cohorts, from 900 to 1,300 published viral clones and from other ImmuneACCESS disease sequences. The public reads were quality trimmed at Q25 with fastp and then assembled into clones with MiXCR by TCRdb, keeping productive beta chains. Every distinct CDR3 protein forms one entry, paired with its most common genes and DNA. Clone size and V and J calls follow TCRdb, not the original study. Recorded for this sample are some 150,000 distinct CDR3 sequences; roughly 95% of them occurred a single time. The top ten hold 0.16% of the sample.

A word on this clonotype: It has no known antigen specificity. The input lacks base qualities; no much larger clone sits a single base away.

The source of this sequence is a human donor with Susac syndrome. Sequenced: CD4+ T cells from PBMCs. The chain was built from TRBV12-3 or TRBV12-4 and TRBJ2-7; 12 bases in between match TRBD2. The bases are TGTGCCAGCAGCCAGACTAGCGGGGGATACGAGCAGTACTTC. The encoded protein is CASSQTSGGYEQYF.